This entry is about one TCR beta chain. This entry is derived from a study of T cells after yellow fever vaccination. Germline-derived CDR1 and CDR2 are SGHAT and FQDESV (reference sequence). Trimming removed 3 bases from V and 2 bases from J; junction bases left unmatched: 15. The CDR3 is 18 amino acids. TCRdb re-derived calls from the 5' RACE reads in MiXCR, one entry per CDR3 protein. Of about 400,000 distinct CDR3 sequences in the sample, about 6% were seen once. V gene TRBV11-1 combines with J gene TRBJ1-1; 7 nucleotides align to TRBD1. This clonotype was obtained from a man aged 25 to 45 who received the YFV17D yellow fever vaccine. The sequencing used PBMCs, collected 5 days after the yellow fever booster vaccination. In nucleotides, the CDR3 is TGTGCCAGCAGCTTGACTTTAACCGGGACAGCCGTTAACACTGAAGCTTTCTTT. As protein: CASSLTLTGTAVNTEAFF.